The 32 T cell receptor beta chains below were found in one sample sequenced in a study of T cells in localized non-small cell lung cancer. The data were produced by immunoSEQ multiplex PCR, yet TCRdb's version contains in-frame clones alone and is incomplete. The sample shows about 51,000 clones, roughly 79% of them seen only once. The sequencing here drew on peripheral blood mononuclear cells, taken before any cancer treatment. The receptors derive from a man between 40 and 70 years old with stage III lung adenocarcinoma.

V is TRBV6-1 and J is TRBJ2-5, with D perhaps matching TRBD1 (6 bases). This CDR3 spans 12 amino acids. The germline V and J ends were trimmed by 9 bases and 4 bases, with 12 bases remaining between them. CDR1 is MNHNS and CDR2 is SASEGT in the germline V gene. The CDR3 DNA reads TGTGCCAGAGGACAGCCGGTAGAGACCCAGTACTTC. Translation: CARGQPVETQYF.

A word on this clone: At the DNA level, this CDR3 is encoded by other sequences in the same sample as well. The rearrangement links TRBV15 to TRBJ2-5; D unclear. In germline, CDR1 is LNHNV, CDR2 YYDKDF (reference sequence). The CDR3 loop spans 15 amino acids. The V and J ends lost 0 bases and 1 base respectively, with 9 bases between them. This CDR3 is CATSRDPQAQETQYF. The CDR3 DNA follows: TGTGCCACCAGCAGAGATCCTCAGGCCCAAGAGACCCAGTACTTC.

V and J are TRBV6-5 and TRBJ1-6; 9 bases are shared with TRBD1. The germline gives CDR1 MNHEY, CDR2 SVGAGI. The length of the CDR3 is 12 residues. The junction had 1 base not matched to a gene; V was cut back by 8 bases and J by 8 bases. The chain's CDR3 is CASRTGDSPLHF. The CDR3 bases are TGTGCCAGCCGGACAGGGGATTCACCCCTCCACTTT.

The V gene is TRBV5-1, the J gene TRBJ2-5; 8 bases match TRBD1. The V gene's germline CDR1 is SGHRS and CDR2 YFSETQ. V shed 3 bases and J 1 base; nucleotides not matched to a gene: 8. The CDR3 consists of 16 residues. Written as DNA, the CDR3 is TGCGCCAGCAGCTCTAGAGCCGGGACAGGCCAAGAGACCCAGTACTTC. Encoded protein: CASSSRAGTGQETQYF.

The chain couples TRBV7-8 to TRBJ2-3, with TRBD2 matching 8 bases. Germline CDR1 is SGHVS and CDR2 is FQNEAQ. Trimming at V came to 2 bases and at J to 2 bases, leaving 9 bases not matched to a gene. This CDR3 comprises 17 residues. Here the CDR3 reads CASSLTLGGALTDTQYF. CDR3 coding DNA: TGTGCCAGCAGCTTAACTCTCGGGGGGGCCCTCACAGATACGCAGTATTTT.

This clone has only a few counts. The chain has TRBV5-1 and TRBJ1-3; D unclear. The CDR3 extends over 16 amino acids. V was clipped by 1 base and J by 2 bases, with 13 bases between them. CDR1 and CDR2 (germline): SGHRS, YFSETQ. CDR3 loop: CASSLIPGPTGNTIYF. The CDR3 nucleotides read TGCGCCAGCAGCTTGATCCCAGGTCCTACTGGAAACACCATATATTTT.

This chain uses TRBV6-5 with TRBJ2-7, with TRBD1 as a possible D gene (6 bases). The CDR3 contains 12 residues. V shed 6 bases and J shed 3 bases, with 9 bases lying between them. The germline V gene has CDR1 MNHEY and CDR2 SVGAGI. The CDR3 reads CASSFRGYEQYF. The CDR3, as DNA: TGTGCCAGCAGCTTCAGGGGCTACGAGCAGTACTTC.

In its sample, this clone was seen once. The J gene is TRBJ1-4, the V gene TRBV6-5, with D tentatively TRBD1 (5 bases). V was shortened by 6 bases and J by 3 bases, with 11 bases between the two germline ends. Germline values: CDR1 MNHEY, CDR2 SVGAGI. The CDR3 length is 14 residues. For the CDR3, the DNA is TGTGCCAGCAGCCAGGAGACAGCTAATGAAAAACTGTTTTTT. Its protein product is CASSQETANEKLFF.

The chain joins TRBV30 to TRBJ2-2, with D maybe TRBD2 (7 bases). The CDR3 is made up of 15 amino acids. V gave up 5 bases and J gave up 7 bases, with 20 bases separating them. The germline V gene has CDR1 GTSNPN and CDR2 SVGIG (reference sequence). The CDR3 loop reads CAWLAAAGADGELFF. In DNA, the CDR3 is TGTGCCTGGCTAGCCGCGGCGGGGGCCGACGGGGAGCTGTTTTTT.

The chain couples TRBV10-2 to TRBJ2-2; 12 nucleotides line up with TRBD2. The germline gives CDR1 WSHSY, CDR2 SAAADI. There are 15 residues in the CDR3. With V trimmed by 4 bases and J by 3 bases, 0 bases remained unmatched. The DNA for the CDR3 is TGCGCCAGCAGTGGACTAGCGGGGGACACCGGGGAGCTGTTTTTT. Its translation is CASSGLAGDTGELFF.

A few counts support this clone. The rearrangement uses TRBV19 and TRBJ2-3, with 7 bases lining up with TRBD1. Germline CDR1 and CDR2: LNHDA and SQIVND (reference sequence). The ends lost 6 bases at V and 4 bases at J; junction bases unmatched: 4. CDR3 length: 13 residues. As DNA, the CDR3 is TGTGCCAGTAGGCCCCAGGGGGCAGATACGCAGTATTTT. Translating gives CASRPQGADTQYF. Full variable domain (remainder filled in from reference TRBV19 and TRBJ2-3): DGGITQSPKYLFRKEGQNVTLSCEQNLNHDAMYWYRQDPGQGLRLIYYSQIVNDFQKGDIAEGYSVSREKKESFPLTVTSAQKNPTAFYLCASRPQGADTQYFGPGTRLTVL.

The sample holds one count of this clone. The V call is TRBV4-1, the J call TRBJ1-2; TRBD1 might be the D (5 bases). The CDR3 has 14 residues. Looked up from germline, CDR1 is MGHRA and CDR2 is YSYEKL. Trimming left V 4 bases short and J 8 bases short, with 17 bases between. CDR3 bases: TGCGCCAGCAGCCCAGTCGGGGGAGGGGAAGGCTACACCTTC. Translating gives CASSPVGGGEGYTF.

This clone was observed a single time. The chain couples TRBV5-1 to TRBJ2-7; TRBD1 aligns across 11 bases. The germline CDR1 and CDR2 sequences are SGHRS and YFSETQ. The CDR3 covers 17 residues. After removal of 0 bases from V and 3 bases from J, the junction contained 8 bases not matched to a gene. CDR3 amino acids: CASSLVRVGTGGYEQYF. The CDR3 DNA is TGCGCCAGCAGCTTGGTGAGGGTCGGGACAGGGGGCTACGAGCAGTACTTC.

This chain joins TRBV18 and TRBJ2-5, with 10 bases lining up with TRBD1. CDR3 length: 14 residues. Trimming removed 3 bases from V and 4 bases from J; junction bases left unmatched: 2. Per germline, CDR1 KGHSH and CDR2 LQKENI. The CDR3 loop is CASSPGTGAETQYF. As DNA, the CDR3 is TGTGCCAGCTCACCTGGGACAGGGGCAGAGACCCAGTACTTC.

The chain employs TRBV6-1 and TRBJ2-7, with TRBD1 as a possible D gene (5 bases). The CDR3 has 13 residues. Deletions cut 4 bases from V and 1 base from J, with 8 bases between. Germline CDR1 is MNHNS and CDR2 is SASEGT. CDR3 amino acids: CASSARTSYEQYF. CDR3 bases: TGTGCCAGCAGTGCCAGGACATCCTACGAGCAGTACTTC.

This chain links TRBV7-8 with TRBJ2-7, with D maybe TRBD1 (6 bases). The CDR3 covers 16 residues. The V and J ends lost 0 bases and 3 bases respectively, with 15 bases between them. Germline-derived CDR1 and CDR2 are SGHVS and FQNEAQ. This CDR3 reads CASSLASAGVNYEQYF. CDR3 sequence (DNA): TGTGCCAGCAGCTTAGCTTCCGCAGGGGTAAACTACGAGCAGTACTTC.

V is TRBV29-1 and J is TRBJ2-5, with D maybe TRBD2 (7 bases). CDR1 is SQVTM and CDR2 is ANQGSEA in the germline V gene. V lost 7 bases to trimming and J lost 5 bases, with 11 bases between them. The CDR3 totals 11 residues. CDR3 DNA: TGCAGCGGGGGGGGGCGGGAGACCCAGTACTTC. It specifies CSGGGRETQYF.

The chain joins TRBV19 to TRBJ1-5; D remains unclear. Germline V gene data show CDR1 as LNHDA and CDR2 as SQIVND (reference sequence). The CDR3 has 16 residues. Deletions cut 0 bases from V and 0 bases from J, with 9 bases between. CDR3 loop: CASSIESWDSNQPQHF. CDR3 sequence (DNA): TGTGCCAGTAGTATAGAGAGCTGGGATAGCAATCAGCCCCAGCATTTT.

V gene TRBV2 combines with J gene TRBJ1-1; D is uncertain. The CDR3 extends over 13 amino acids. Germline values: CDR1 SNHLY, CDR2 FYNNEI. V lost 4 bases and J 2 bases, leaving 8 bases between the germline ends. The CDR3 DNA reads as TGTGCCAGCAGTGGGAAGGTTAACACTGAAGCTTTCTTT. Its protein is CASSGKVNTEAFF.

This clone appeared once. The J gene is TRBJ2-5, the V gene TRBV19; D ambiguous. Germline loops: CDR1 LNHDA, CDR2 SQIVND (reference sequence). V was clipped by 6 bases and J by 5 bases, with 25 bases between them. This CDR3 region has 17 residues. CDR3 bases: TGTGCCAGTAGCCCTGGGGTCAGGCCCTCTATGGGGGAGACCCAGTACTTC. Amino acid sequence: CASSPGVRPSMGETQYF.

This clone was recorded once. The chain links TRBV5-5 to TRBJ1-1; no reliable D call. The CDR3 totals 15 residues. The ends were cut back, 0 bases at V and 4 bases at J, with 13 bases in the middle. Germline V gives CDR1 SGHKS, CDR2 YYEKEE (reference sequence). In DNA, the CDR3 is TGTGCCAGCAGCTTGGGTGGGTTGATGAGCACTGAAGCTTTCTTT. This gives the protein CASSLGGLMSTEAFF.

Of note for this clone: An end of the junction does not agree with germline; a read error may underlie this. This rearrangement joins TRBV18 to TRBJ2-3; 12 bases are shared with TRBD2. Germline V CDR1 and CDR2: KGHSH, LQKENI. CDR3 size: 18 residues. The CDR3 DNA sequence: TGTGCCAGCTCGCCACCTCAACTAGCGGGGGGAAGCACAGATACGCAGTATTTT. Translation gives CASSPPQLAGGSTDTQYF.

The V call is TRBV25-1, the J call TRBJ1-6; no clear D gene. With 0 bases removed from V and 10 bases from J, the gap between germline ends came to 10 bases. The germline V gene encodes CDR1 MGHDK and CDR2 SYGVNS. CDR3 length: 14 residues. The CDR3 sequence: CASSEYEGISPLHF. The CDR3 coding sequence is TGTGCCAGCAGTGAATATGAGGGAATCTCACCCCTCCACTTT.

The rearrangement links TRBV6-6 to TRBJ1-2; maybe TRBD1 (5 bases). Trimming pared 5 bases from V and 2 bases from J, leaving 9 bases between. Germline CDR1 MNHNY, CDR2 SVGAGI (reference sequence). The CDR3 totals 13 residues. The CDR3 DNA reads TGTGCCAGCAGTAGACAGAGCAACTATGGCTACACCTTC. Its translation: CASSRQSNYGYTF.

The chain recombines TRBV2 with TRBJ2-2; no definite D call. Trimming pared 7 bases from V and 7 bases from J, leaving 7 bases between. Germline CDR1 reads SNHLY; CDR2 reads FYNNEI. The CDR3 totals 11 residues. The CDR3 is CASIFYGELFF. CDR3 nucleotide sequence: TGTGCCAGCATATTCTACGGGGAGCTGTTTTTT.

This rearrangement joins TRBV27 to TRBJ2-7; perhaps TRBD2 as D (5 bases). The length of the CDR3 is 13 residues. V lost 3 bases and J lost 3, with 9 bases in between. Germline-derived CDR1 and CDR2 are MNHEY and SMNVEV (reference sequence). The chain's CDR3 is CASSLRVSYEQYF. Here the CDR3 DNA reads TGTGCCAGCAGTTTGAGGGTAAGCTACGAGCAGTACTTC.

The table lists this clone with a count of one. The chain has TRBV28 and TRBJ1-1; 7 bases fit TRBD1. The J segment lost 5 bases and the V segment lost 2 bases, leaving 5 bases of the junction unmatched. There are 14 residues in the CDR3. The germline gives CDR1 MDHEN, CDR2 SYDVKM. Written as DNA, the CDR3 is TGTGCCAGCAGTTTAGATCAGGGGGTTACTGAAGCTTTCTTT. It is translated as CASSLDQGVTEAFF.

The chain employs TRBV9 and TRBJ2-1, with 12 bases matching TRBD2. Germline CDR1 SGDLS, CDR2 YYNGEE. V gave up 4 bases and J gave up 4 bases; unmatched junction bases: 3. The CDR3 extends over 15 amino acids. Here the CDR3 DNA reads TGTGCCAGCAGCTTCGGACTAGCGGGGTACAATGAGCAGTTCTTC. Amino acid sequence: CASSFGLAGYNEQFF.

This chain uses TRBV27 with TRBJ2-3, with 10 nucleotides matching TRBD1. The J segment lost 6 bases and the V segment lost 4 bases, leaving 13 bases of the junction unmatched. CDR3 length: 17 residues. Germline loops: CDR1 MNHEY, CDR2 SMNVEV (reference sequence). DNA for the CDR3: TGTGCCAGCAGTTCCCAACCGGGACAGGGGACTTGGGATACGCAGTATTTT. Its protein product is CASSSQPGQGTWDTQYF.

The rearrangement links TRBV19 to TRBJ2-3; 7 bases are shared with TRBD2. V trimming: 11 bases; J trimming: 3 bases; junction bases outside the gene matches: 8. From germline, CDR1 is LNHDA and CDR2 SQIVND (reference sequence). The CDR3 contains 13 residues. This CDR3 reads CASSSGSTDTQYF. The CDR3 bases are TGTGCCTCCTCTAGCGGTTCGACAGATACGCAGTATTTT.

The rearrangement links TRBV7-3 to TRBJ2-5; 7 nucleotides agree with TRBD1. V dropped 5 bases and J dropped 2; count of bases not matched to a gene: 2. This CDR3 spans 13 amino acids. In germline, CDR1 is SGHTA, CDR2 FQGTGA. CDR3 protein: CASSQGQQETQYF. The DNA of the CDR3 is TGTGCCAGCAGCCAGGGACAGCAAGAGACCCAGTACTTC.

The rearrangement links TRBV6-1 to TRBJ2-3; 7 bases are shared with TRBD1. V trimming: 4 bases; J trimming: 0 bases; junction bases outside the gene matches: 7. Germline CDR1 and CDR2: MNHNS and SASEGT. The CDR3 spans 16 residues. CDR3: CASSASGQISTDTQYF. The CDR3 nucleotides are TGTGCCAGCAGTGCCTCGGGACAGATTAGCACAGATACGCAGTATTTT.